This TCR beta chain came from a study of cytomegalovirus exposure and HLA in healthy donors. The PCR made use of 60 Vbeta and 13 Jbeta primers. As originally analysed: It was a later analysis that counted roughly 79 million unique TCR beta chains, of which around 11 million were shared. Here immunoSEQ multiplex PCR was the method, and the copy in TCRdb shows in-frame clones only, minus some. V and J calls and clone size are as listed in that table; D and trimming were resolved from the DNA. The table includes about 130,000 clones, about 80% detected once. Findings of the study overall: Analyzed later, association rates of TCRs varied across HLA loci, with DRB1 most and HLA-C fewest. A list of more than 150 TCR beta chains associated with cytomegalovirus was given. Most of the TCR beta V segments (in an earlier analysis) were productive either about 87% or about 30% of the time.

The CDR3 runs 14 residues. V was cut by 0 bases and J by 3 bases, with 7 bases left in between. Germline assignment: CDR1 SGHKS and CDR2 YYEKEE (reference sequence). A remark on this clone: Its antigen is unidentified.

The clonotype originates from a male donor in good health and CMV-seronegative. The chain is built from TRBV5-5 and TRBJ1-5; a weak D match, TRBD1 (5 bases). Sequenced: PBMCs. CDR3 sequence (DNA): TGTGCCAGCAGCTTGGGACAGAACAATCAGCCCCAGCATTTT. The encoded protein is CASSLGQNNQPQHF.